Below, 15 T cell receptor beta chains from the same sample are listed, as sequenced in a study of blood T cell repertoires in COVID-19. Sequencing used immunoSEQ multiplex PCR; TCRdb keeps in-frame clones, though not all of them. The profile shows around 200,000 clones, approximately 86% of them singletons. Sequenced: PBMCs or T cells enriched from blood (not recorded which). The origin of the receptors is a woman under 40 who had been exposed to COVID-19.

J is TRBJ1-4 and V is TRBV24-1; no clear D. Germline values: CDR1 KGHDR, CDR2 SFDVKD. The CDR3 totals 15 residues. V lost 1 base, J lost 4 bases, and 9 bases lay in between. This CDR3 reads CATSDFNGDNEKLFF. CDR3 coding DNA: TGTGCCACCAGTGATTTTAACGGAGATAATGAAAAACTGTTTTTT.

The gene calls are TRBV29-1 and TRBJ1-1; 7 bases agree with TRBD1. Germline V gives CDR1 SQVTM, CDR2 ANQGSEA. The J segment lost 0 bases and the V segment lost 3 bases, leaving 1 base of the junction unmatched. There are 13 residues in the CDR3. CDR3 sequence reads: CSVETGLNTEAFF. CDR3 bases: TGCAGCGTTGAGACAGGGTTGAACACTGAAGCTTTCTTT. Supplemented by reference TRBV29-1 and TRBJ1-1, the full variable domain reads SAVISQKPSRDICQRGTSLTIQCQVDSQVTMMFWYRQQPGQSLTLIATANQGSEATYESGFVIDKFPISRPNLTFSTLTVSNMSPEDSSIYLCSVETGLNTEAFFGQGTRLTVV.

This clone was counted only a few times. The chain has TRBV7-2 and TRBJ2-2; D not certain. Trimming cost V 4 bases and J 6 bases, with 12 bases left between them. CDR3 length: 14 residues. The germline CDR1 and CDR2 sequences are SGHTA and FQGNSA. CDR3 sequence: CASSSGTRAGELFF. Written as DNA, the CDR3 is TGTGCCAGCAGCTCTGGAACACGGGCCGGGGAGCTGTTTTTT.

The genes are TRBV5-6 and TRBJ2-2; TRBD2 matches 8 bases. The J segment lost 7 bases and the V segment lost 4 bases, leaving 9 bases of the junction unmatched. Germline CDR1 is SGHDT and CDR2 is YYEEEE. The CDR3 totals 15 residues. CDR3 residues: CASSVTGGPSGELFF. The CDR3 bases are TGTGCCAGCAGCGTCACGGGGGGGCCGAGCGGGGAGCTGTTTTTT. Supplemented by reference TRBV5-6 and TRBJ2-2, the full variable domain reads DAGVTQSPTHLIKTRGQQVTLRCSPKSGHDTVSWYQQALGQGPQFIFQYYEEEERQRGNFPDRFSGHQFPNYSSELNVNALLLGDSALYLCASSVTGGPSGELFFGEGSRLTVL.

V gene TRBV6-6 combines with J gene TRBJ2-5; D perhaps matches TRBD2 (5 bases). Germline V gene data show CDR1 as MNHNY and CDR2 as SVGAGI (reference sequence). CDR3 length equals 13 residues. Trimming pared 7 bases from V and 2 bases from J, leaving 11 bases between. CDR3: CASTWRGQETQYF. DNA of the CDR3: TGTGCCAGCACTTGGAGAGGGCAAGAGACCCAGTACTTC.

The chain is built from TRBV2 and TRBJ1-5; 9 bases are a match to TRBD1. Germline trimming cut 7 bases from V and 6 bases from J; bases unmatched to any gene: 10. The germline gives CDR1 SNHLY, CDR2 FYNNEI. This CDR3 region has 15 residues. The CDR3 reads CASNQLGQGGQPQHF. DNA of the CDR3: TGTGCCAGCAACCAGCTGGGACAGGGAGGTCAGCCCCAGCATTTT.

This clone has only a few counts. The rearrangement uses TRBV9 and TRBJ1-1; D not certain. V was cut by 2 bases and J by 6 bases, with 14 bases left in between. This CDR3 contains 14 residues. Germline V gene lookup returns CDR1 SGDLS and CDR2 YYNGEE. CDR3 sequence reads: CASSVEGLSAEAFF. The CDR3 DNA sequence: TGTGCCAGCAGCGTGGAGGGTTTAAGTGCTGAAGCTTTCTTT.

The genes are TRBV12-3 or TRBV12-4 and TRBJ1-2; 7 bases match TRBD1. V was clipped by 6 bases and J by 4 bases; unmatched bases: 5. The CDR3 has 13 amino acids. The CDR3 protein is CASRLGQLYGYTF. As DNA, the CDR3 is TGTGCCAGCAGGTTGGGACAGCTCTATGGCTACACCTTC.

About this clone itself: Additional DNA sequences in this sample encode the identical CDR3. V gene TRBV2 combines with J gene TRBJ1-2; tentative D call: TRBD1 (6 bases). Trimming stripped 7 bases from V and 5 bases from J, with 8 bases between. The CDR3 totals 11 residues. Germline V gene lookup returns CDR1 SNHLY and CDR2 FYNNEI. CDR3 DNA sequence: TGTGCCAGCACCACAGGGTATGGCTACACCTTC. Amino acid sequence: CASTTGYGYTF.

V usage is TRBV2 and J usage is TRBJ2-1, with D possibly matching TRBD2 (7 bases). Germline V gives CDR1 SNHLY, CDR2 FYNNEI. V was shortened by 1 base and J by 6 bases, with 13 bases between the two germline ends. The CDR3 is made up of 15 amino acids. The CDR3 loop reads CASSEVGGPFNEQFF. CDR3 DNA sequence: TGTGCCAGCAGTGAAGTGGGGGGGCCTTTCAATGAGCAGTTCTTC.

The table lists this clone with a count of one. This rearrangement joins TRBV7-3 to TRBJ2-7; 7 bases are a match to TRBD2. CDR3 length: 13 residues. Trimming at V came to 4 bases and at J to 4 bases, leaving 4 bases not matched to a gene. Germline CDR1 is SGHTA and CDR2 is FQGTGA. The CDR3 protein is CASSSRGGYEQYF. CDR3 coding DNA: TGTGCCAGCAGCTCTAGGGGAGGGTACGAGCAGTACTTC.

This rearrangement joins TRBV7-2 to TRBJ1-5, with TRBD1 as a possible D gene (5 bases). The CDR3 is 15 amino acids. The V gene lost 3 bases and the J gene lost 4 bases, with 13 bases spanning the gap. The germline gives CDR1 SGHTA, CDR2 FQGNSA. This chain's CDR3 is CASSLDRGSNQPQHF. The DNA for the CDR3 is TGTGCCAGCAGCTTGGATCGGGGGAGTAATCAGCCCCAGCATTTT.

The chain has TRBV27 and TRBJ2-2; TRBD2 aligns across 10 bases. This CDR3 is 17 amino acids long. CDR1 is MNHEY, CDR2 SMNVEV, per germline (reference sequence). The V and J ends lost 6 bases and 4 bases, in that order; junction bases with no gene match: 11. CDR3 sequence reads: CASSLLAGVTGTGELFF. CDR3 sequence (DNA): TGTGCCAGCAGCCTCCTAGCGGGGGTAACAGGCACCGGGGAGCTGTTTTTT.

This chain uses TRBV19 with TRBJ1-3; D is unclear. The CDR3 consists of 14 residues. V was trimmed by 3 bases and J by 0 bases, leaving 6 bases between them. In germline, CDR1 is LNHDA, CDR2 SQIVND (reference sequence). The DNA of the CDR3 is TGTGCCAGTAGTATTTCCAGCTCTGGAAACACCATATATTTT. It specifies CASSISSSGNTIYF.

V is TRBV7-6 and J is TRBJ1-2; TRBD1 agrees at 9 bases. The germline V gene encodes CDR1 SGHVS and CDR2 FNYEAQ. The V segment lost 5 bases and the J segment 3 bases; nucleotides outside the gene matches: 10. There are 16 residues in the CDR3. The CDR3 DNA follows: TGTGCCAGCAGCCCCCCCGGGGGACAGGGAGACTATGGCTACACCTTC. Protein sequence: CASSPPGGQGDYGYTF.